Sequencing of this T cell receptor (beta chain) was carried out in a study of blood T cells in healthy people across ages. The second PCR ran roughly 7 to 11 cycles with a sample-barcoded 5' primer and J-beta primers. The authors tagged each cDNA molecule using a template-switch adaptor with 12 random nucleotides. Using its own MiXCR run on the 5' RACE reads, TCRdb lists one record per CDR3 protein. The table includes some 920,000 distinct CDR3 sequences, roughly half detected once. This CDR3 comprises 14 residues. Trimming took 4 bases from V and 6 from J, leaving 16 bases between them. In germline, CDR1 is LGHDT, CDR2 YNNKEL (reference sequence).

The chain couples TRBV3-1 to TRBJ2-7; D not certain. The source material was blood. This TCR came from an older woman in good health. CDR3 region: CASSLMGPRPEQYF. CDR3 nucleotides: TGTGCCAGCAGCCTTATGGGTCCTCGCCCCGAGCAGTACTTC.